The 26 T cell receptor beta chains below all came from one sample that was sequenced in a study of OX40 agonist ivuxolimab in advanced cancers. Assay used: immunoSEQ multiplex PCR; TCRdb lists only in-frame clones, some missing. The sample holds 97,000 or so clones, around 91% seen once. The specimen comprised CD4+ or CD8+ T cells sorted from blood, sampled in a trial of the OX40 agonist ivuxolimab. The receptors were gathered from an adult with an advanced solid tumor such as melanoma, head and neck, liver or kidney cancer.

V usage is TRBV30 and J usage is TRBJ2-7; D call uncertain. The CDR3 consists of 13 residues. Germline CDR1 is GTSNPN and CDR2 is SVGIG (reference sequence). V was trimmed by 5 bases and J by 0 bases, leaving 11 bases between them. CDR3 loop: CAWDPGDSYEQYF. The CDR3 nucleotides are TGTGCCTGGGACCCGGGCGACTCCTACGAGCAGTACTTC.

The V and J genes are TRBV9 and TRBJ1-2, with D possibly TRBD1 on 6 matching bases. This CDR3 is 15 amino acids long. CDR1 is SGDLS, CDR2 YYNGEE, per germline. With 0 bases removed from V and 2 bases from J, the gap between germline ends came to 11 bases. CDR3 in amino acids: CASSVAAGGNYGYTF. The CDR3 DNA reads TGTGCCAGCAGCGTAGCCGCGGGGGGCAACTATGGCTACACCTTC.

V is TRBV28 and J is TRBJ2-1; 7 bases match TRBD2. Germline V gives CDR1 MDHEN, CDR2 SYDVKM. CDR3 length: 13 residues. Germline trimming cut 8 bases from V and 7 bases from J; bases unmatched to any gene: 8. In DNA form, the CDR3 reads TGTGCCAGCTGGGGGGGAGTGGGGAATGAGCAGTTCTTC. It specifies CASWGGVGNEQFF.

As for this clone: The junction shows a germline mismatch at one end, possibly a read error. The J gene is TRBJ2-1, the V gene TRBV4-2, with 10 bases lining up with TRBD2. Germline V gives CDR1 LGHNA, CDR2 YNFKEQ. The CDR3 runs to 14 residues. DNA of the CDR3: TGTGCCAGCAGCCAGGAATCATCCGGGACTAGCGTGCTCTTC. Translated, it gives CASSQESSGTSVLF.

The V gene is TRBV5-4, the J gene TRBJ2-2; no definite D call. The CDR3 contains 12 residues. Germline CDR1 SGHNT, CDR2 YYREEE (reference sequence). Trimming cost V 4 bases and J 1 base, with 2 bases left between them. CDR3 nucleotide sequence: TGTGCCAGCAGCATGAACACCGGGGAGCTGTTTTTT. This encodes CASSMNTGELFF.

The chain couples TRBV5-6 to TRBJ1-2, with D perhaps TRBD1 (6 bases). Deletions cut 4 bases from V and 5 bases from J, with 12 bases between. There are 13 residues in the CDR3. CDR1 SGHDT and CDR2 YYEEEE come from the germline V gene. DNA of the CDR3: TGTGCCAGCAGCCAAGACAGGCTTTATGGCTACACCTTC. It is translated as CASSQDRLYGYTF. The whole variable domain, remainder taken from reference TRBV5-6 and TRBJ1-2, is DAGVTQSPTHLIKTRGQQVTLRCSPKSGHDTVSWYQQALGQGPQFIFQYYEEEERQRGNFPDRFSGHQFPNYSSELNVNALLLGDSALYLCASSQDRLYGYTFGSGTRLTVV.

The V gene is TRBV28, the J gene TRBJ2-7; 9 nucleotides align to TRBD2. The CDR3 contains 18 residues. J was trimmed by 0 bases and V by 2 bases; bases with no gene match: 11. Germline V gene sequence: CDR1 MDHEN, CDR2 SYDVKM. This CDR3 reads CASSLPLVGSGGSYEQYF. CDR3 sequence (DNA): TGTGCCAGCAGTTTACCCCTTGTCGGTAGCGGGGGCTCCTACGAGCAGTACTTC.

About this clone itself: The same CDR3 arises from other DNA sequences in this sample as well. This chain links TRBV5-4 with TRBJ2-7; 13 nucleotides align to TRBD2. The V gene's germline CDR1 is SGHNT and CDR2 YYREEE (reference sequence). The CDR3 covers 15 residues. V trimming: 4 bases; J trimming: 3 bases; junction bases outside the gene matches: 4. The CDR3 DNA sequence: TGTGCCAGCAGCCCTCGGACTAGCGGGAGCTACGAGCAGTACTTC. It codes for CASSPRTSGSYEQYF.

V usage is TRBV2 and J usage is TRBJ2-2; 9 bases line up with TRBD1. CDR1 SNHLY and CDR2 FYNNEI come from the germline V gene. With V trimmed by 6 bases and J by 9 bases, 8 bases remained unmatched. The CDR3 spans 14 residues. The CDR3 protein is CASRGQGPGWELFF. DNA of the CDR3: TGTGCCAGCAGGGGACAGGGTCCCGGGTGGGAGCTGTTTTTT.

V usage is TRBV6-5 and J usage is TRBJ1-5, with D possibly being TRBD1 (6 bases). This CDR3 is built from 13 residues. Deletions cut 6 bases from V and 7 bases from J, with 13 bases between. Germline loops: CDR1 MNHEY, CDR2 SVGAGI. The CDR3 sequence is CASRSGQSQPQHF. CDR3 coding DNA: TGTGCCAGCAGATCTGGACAGTCCCAGCCCCAGCATTTT.

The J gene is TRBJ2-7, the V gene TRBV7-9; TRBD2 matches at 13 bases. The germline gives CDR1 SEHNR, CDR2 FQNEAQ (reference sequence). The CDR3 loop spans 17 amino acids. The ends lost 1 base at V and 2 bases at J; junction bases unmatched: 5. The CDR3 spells CASSLVMGLAGTYEQYF. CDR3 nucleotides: TGTGCCAGCAGCTTAGTTATGGGACTAGCGGGAACCTACGAGCAGTACTTC.

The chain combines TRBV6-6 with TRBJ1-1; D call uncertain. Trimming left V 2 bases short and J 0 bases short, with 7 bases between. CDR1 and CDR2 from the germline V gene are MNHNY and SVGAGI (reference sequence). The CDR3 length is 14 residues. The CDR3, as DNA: TGTGCCAGCAGTTACGGGGTAATGAACACTGAAGCTTTCTTT. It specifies CASSYGVMNTEAFF.

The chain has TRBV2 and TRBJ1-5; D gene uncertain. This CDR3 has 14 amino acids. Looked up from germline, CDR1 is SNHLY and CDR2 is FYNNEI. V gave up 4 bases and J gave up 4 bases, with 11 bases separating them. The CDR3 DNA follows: TGTGCCAGCAGTGGTGGAGAGAAGAATCAGCCCCAGCATTTT. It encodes CASSGGEKNQPQHF.

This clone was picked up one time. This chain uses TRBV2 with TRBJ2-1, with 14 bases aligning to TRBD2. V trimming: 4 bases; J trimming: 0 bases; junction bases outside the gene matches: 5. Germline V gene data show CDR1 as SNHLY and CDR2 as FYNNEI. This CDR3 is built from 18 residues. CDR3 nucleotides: TGTGCCAGCAGTGGACTAGCGGGAGGGAGCGGCTCCTACAATGAGCAGTTCTTC. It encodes CASSGLAGGSGSYNEQFF.

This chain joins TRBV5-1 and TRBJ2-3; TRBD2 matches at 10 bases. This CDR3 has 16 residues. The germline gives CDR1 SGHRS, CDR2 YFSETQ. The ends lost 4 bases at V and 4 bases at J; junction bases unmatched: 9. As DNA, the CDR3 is TGCGCCAGCAGCCCGCCCCAAAGCGGGAGGGCAGATACGCAGTATTTT. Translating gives CASSPPQSGRADTQYF.

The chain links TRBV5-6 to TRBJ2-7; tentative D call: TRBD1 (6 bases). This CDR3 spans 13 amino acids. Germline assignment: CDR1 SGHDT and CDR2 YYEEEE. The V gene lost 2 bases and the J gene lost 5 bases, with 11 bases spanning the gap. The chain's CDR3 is CASSFTGNNEQYF. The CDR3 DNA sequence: TGTGCCAGCAGCTTTACAGGGAACAACGAGCAGTACTTC.

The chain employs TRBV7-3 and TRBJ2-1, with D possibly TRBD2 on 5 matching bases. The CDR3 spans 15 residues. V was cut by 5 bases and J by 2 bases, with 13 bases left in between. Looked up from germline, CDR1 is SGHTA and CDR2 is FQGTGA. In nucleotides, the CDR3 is TGTGCCAGCAGCCGAGGGCCGGGCCCCTACAATGAGCAGTTCTTC. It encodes CASSRGPGPYNEQFF.

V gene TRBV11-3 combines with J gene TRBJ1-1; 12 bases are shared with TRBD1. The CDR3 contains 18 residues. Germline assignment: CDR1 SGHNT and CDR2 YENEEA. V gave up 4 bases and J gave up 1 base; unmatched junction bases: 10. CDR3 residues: CASSSDRDRGRRNTEAFF. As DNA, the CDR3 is TGTGCCAGCAGCTCCGACCGGGACAGGGGGCGCCGGAACACTGAAGCTTTCTTT. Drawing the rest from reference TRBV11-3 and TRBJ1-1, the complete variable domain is EAGVVQSPRYKIIEKKQPVAFWCNPISGHNTLYWYLQNLGQGPELLIRYENEEAVDDSQLPKDRFSAERLKGVDSTLKIQPAELGDSAVYLCASSSDRDRGRRNTEAFFGQGTRLTVV.

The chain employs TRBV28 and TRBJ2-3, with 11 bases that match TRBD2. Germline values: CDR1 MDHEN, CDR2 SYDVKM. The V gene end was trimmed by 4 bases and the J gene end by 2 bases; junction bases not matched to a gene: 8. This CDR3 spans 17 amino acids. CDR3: CASSSQGTSGPTDTQYF. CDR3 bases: TGTGCCAGCAGTTCCCAAGGGACTAGCGGTCCCACAGATACGCAGTATTTT.

The CDR3 DNA is TGTGCCAGCAGCCAAGTACTAGCGGGGAGAAGCTACAATGAGCAGTTCTTC. This encodes CASSQVLAGRSYNEQFF. The rearrangement uses TRBV14 and TRBJ2-1; 10 bases map to TRBD2. The ends lost 1 base at V and 3 bases at J; junction bases unmatched: 6. The CDR3 extends over 17 amino acids. CDR1 is SGHDN, CDR2 FVKESK, per germline.

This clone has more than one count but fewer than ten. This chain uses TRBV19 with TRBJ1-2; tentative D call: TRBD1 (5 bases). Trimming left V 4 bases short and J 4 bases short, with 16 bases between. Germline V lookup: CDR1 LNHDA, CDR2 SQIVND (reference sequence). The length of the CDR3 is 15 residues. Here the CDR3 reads CASSTSIQAAYGYTF. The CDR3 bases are TGTGCCAGTAGTACCAGTATACAGGCCGCCTATGGCTACACCTTC.

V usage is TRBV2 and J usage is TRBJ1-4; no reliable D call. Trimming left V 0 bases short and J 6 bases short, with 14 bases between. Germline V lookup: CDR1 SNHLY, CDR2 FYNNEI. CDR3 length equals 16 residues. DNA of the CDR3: TGTGCCAGCAGTGAAGCGTACCCCCTACGGGATGAAAAACTGTTTTTT. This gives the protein CASSEAYPLRDEKLFF.

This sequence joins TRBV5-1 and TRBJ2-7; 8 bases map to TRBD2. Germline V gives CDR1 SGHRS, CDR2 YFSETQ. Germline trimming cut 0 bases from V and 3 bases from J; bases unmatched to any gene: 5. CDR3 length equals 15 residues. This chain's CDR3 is CASSLAGGGNYEQYF. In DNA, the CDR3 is TGCGCCAGCAGCTTGGCTGGCGGGGGGAACTACGAGCAGTACTTC.

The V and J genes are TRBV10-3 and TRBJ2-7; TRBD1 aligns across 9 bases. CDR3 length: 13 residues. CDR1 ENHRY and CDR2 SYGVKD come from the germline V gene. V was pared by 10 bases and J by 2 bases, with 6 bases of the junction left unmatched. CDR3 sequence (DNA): TGTGCCACGAAGGGGACAGGGACCTACGAGCAGTACTTC. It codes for CATKGTGTYEQYF.

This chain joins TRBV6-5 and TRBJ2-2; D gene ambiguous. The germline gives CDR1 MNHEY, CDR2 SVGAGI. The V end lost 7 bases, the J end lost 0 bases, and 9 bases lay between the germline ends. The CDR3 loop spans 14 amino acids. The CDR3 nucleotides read TGTGCCAGCAAAAAATCACCGAACACCGGGGAGCTGTTTTTT. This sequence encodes CASKKSPNTGELFF.

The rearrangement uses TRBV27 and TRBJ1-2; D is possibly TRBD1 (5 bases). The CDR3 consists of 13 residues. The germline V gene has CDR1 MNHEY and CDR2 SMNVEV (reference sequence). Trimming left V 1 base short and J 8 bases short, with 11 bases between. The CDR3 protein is CASSLLGGVGYTF. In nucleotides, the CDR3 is TGTGCCAGCAGTTTATTGGGGGGGGTGGGCTACACCTTC.